The clone carrying this TCR beta chain has only a few counts. The data originate from a study of identical twins. TCRdb recomputed calls from the 5' RACE reads with MiXCR, one row per CDR3 protein. Among about 490,000 distinct CDR3 sequences listed, 13% to 15% were seen once. The sample also formed part of further work on yellow fever vaccine responses in identical twins.

Source material: CD4+ T cells sorted from blood. This TCR was recovered from a woman between 18 and 29 years old in good health.

CDR3 region: CASSYRGAGNTIYF. The CDR3 region has the DNA TGTGCCAGCAGCTACAGGGGTGCTGGAAACACCATATATTTT. The chain recombines TRBV28 with TRBJ1-3; 7 bases line up with TRBD1. After removal of 6 bases from V and 2 bases from J, the junction contained 4 bases not matched to a gene. Germline assignment: CDR1 MDHEN and CDR2 SYDVKM. The CDR3 spans 14 residues.